Sequencing of this T cell receptor (beta chain) was carried out in a study of long-term antiretroviral therapy in people with HIV. Findings of the study overall: Clones that had undergone expansion before ART dominated the repertoire at all time points. Post-treatment diversity went higher with ART but stayed below transplant donor controls. Information pertaining to ART adherence, viral resistance or therapeutic modifications was not obtained.

Points on this clone: Its antigen is not known.

A v3.0 immunoSEQ assay was performed at survey level. Clones were read by immunoSEQ multiplex PCR, and TCRdb kept only the in-frame ones, dropping some. The sample includes tens of thousands of clones, 85% of them seen just once. The CDR3 runs 14 residues. CDR1 is GTSNPN, CDR2 SVGIG, per germline (reference sequence). Trimming removed 2 bases from V and 2 bases from J, with 10 bases in between. The gene calls are TRBV30 and TRBJ2-1; no reliable D call. The material was unsorted PBMCs, obtained just over 2.7 years before starting antiretroviral therapy. The receptor's source is a woman in her thirties with HIV. The CDR3 spells CAWSPVAAYNEQFF. CDR3 DNA: TGTGCCTGGAGTCCCGTGGCAGCCTACAATGAGCAGTTCTTC.